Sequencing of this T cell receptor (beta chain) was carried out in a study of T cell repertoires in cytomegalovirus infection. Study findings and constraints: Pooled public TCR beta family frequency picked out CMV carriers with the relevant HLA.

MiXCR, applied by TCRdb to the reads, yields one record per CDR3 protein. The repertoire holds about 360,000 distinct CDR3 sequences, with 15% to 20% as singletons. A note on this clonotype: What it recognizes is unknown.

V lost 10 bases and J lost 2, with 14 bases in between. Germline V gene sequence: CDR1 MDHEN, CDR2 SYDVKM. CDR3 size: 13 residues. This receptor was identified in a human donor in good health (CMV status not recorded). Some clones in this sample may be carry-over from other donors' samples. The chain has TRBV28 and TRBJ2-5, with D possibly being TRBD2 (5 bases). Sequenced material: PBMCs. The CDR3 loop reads CATQDGRQETQYF. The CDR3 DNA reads TGTGCCACCCAGGATGGGAGACAAGAGACCCAGTACTTC.